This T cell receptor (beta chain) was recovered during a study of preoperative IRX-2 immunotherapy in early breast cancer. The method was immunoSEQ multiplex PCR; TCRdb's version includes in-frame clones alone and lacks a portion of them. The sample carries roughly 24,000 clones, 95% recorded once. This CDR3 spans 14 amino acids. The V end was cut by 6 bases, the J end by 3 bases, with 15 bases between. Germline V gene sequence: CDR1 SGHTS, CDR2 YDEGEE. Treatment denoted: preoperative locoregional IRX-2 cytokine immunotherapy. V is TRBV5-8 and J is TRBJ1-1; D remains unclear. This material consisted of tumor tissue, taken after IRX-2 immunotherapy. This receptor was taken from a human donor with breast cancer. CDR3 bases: TGTGCCAGCACCTACGACACGTTGGACACTGAAGCTTTCTTT. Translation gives CASTYDTLDTEAFF.